The 31 T cell receptor beta chains below come from one sample, sequenced in a study of shared clonotypes between healthy human individuals. Measured with immunoSEQ multiplex PCR; TCRdb has only the in-frame clones, and not every one. The repertoire holds under 1 million clones, with 80% to 95% as singletons. As defined, naive CD8 cells were CD45RO-negative and positively selected for CCR7, with terminally differentiated effector memory CD45RA+ cells excluded. The source material was naive CD8+ T cells sorted from blood. The receptors were gathered from a man younger than 45 in good health.

The chain employs TRBV4-2 and TRBJ2-1, with TRBD1 matching over 7 bases. This CDR3 spans 15 amino acids. Germline lookup yields CDR1 LGHNA and CDR2 YNFKEQ. With 3 bases clipped from V and 6 bases from J, the junction kept 8 bases outside the gene matches. The CDR3 loop is CASSQHRGDGNEQFF. CDR3 DNA: TGTGCCAGCAGCCAGCACAGGGGCGACGGCAATGAGCAGTTCTTC.

J is TRBJ1-4 and V is TRBV7-9; D perhaps matches TRBD1 (5 bases). CDR1 is SEHNR and CDR2 is FQNEAQ in the germline V gene (reference sequence). The germline V and J ends were trimmed by 5 bases and 3 bases, with 16 bases remaining between them. The CDR3 length is 16 residues. The CDR3 protein is CASSAPGRGANEKLFF. CDR3 DNA: TGTGCCAGCAGCGCTCCGGGGCGCGGGGCTAATGAAAAACTGTTTTTT.

V usage is TRBV4-1 and J usage is TRBJ2-7, with a weak D call TRBD2 (9 bases). V shed 4 bases and J shed 4 bases, with 20 bases lying between them. This CDR3 comprises 16 residues. CDR1 and CDR2 from the germline V gene are MGHRA and YSYEKL. CDR3 in DNA: TGCGCCAGCAGCCCCAGGGGGCGGGAGGGTACGTACGAGCAGTACTTC. Its translation: CASSPRGREGTYEQYF.

This rearrangement joins TRBV27 to TRBJ2-3; TRBD2 agrees at 10 bases. CDR3 length: 16 residues. The J segment lost 0 bases and the V segment lost 3 bases, leaving 3 bases of the junction unmatched. CDR1 is MNHEY and CDR2 is SMNVEV in the germline V gene (reference sequence). CDR3 sequence reads: CASSFRTSGSTDTQYF. The CDR3 DNA sequence: TGTGCCAGCAGTTTCCGGACTAGCGGAAGCACAGATACGCAGTATTTT.

The rearrangement joins TRBV7-9 to TRBJ2-1; D possibly corresponds to TRBD1 (6 bases). The V end lost 4 bases, the J end lost 6 bases, and 13 bases lay between the germline ends. This CDR3 spans 14 amino acids. CDR1 SEHNR and CDR2 FQNEAQ come from the germline V gene (reference sequence). The CDR3 sequence is CASSSRDTFNEQFF. The CDR3 DNA sequence: TGTGCCAGCAGCTCCCGGGACACCTTCAATGAGCAGTTCTTC.

The gene calls are TRBV9 and TRBJ2-7, with a tentative D call TRBD2 (5 bases). Germline CDR1 reads SGDLS; CDR2 reads YYNGEE. V lost 4 bases, J lost 3 bases, and 11 bases lay in between. The CDR3 totals 13 residues. CDR3 sequence (DNA): TGTGCCAGCAGCCCGGGGTATAACTACGAGCAGTACTTC. This codes for CASSPGYNYEQYF.

This chain connects TRBV4-1 to TRBJ2-1; D call uncertain. The length of the CDR3 is 14 residues. Per germline, CDR1 MGHRA and CDR2 YSYEKL. The V end was cut by 0 bases, the J end by 5 bases, with 8 bases between. The CDR3, as DNA: TGCGCCAGCAGCCAAGAAGAAGTAGACAATGAGCAGTTCTTC. This encodes CASSQEEVDNEQFF.

The chain recombines TRBV13 with TRBJ2-1, with 13 positions matching TRBD2. CDR3 size: 18 residues. Germline V gene sequence: CDR1 PRHDT, CDR2 FYEKMQ (reference sequence). V lost 5 bases and J lost 0; bases outside the gene matches: 7. In nucleotides, the CDR3 is TGTGCCAGCAGCGGAGGGGGACTAGCGGGAAACTCCTACAATGAGCAGTTCTTC. It encodes CASSGGGLAGNSYNEQFF.

The chain has TRBV6-5 and TRBJ2-7, with D possibly matching TRBD2 (5 bases). The CDR3 is made up of 15 amino acids. Between the trimmed V and J ends, which lost 1 base and 4 bases, there was a span of 14 bases. The germline V gene encodes CDR1 MNHEY and CDR2 SVGAGI. CDR3: CASSYYSLVGYEQYF. The CDR3 DNA reads TGTGCCAGCAGTTACTATTCACTAGTCGGATACGAGCAGTACTTC.

V usage is TRBV6-1 and J usage is TRBJ1-5, with a possible D match to TRBD1 (5 bases). Germline loops: CDR1 MNHNS, CDR2 SASEGT. Trimming took off 1 base at V and 5 bases at J, with 18 bases between the two ends. This CDR3 spans 17 amino acids. The DNA for the CDR3 is TGTGCCAGCAGTGAAGTGGGCGGGGCATTGGGTGATCAGCCCCAGCATTTT. Translating gives CASSEVGGALGDQPQHF.

The chain recombines TRBV25-1 with TRBJ2-7; 7 nucleotides agree with TRBD2. CDR1 and CDR2 (germline): MGHDK, SYGVNS. The CDR3 spans 14 residues. The trim removed 4 bases at V and 6 bases at J, leaving 9 bases unmatched. CDR3 loop: CASSAPGGAVEQYF. CDR3 in DNA: TGTGCCAGCAGTGCCCCGGGGGGAGCGGTCGAGCAGTACTTC.

V is TRBV28 and J is TRBJ2-1; tentative D call: TRBD2 (6 bases). Germline CDR1 is MDHEN and CDR2 is SYDVKM. The CDR3 loop spans 14 amino acids. V shed 5 bases and J shed 2 bases, with 10 bases lying between them. CDR3 DNA: TGTGCCAGCAGTCCTCGACTAGCCTACAATGAGCAGTTCTTC. Translated, it gives CASSPRLAYNEQFF.

For this clone: The same CDR3 is also encoded by other DNA sequences in this sample. The chain links TRBV11-2 to TRBJ2-7, with D unresolved. Germline CDR1 is SGHAT and CDR2 is FQNNGV. Trimming stripped 1 base from V and 3 bases from J, with 7 bases between. The CDR3 length is 13 residues. The CDR3: CASSLGTSYEQYF. The CDR3 DNA sequence: TGTGCCAGCAGCTTAGGTACCAGCTACGAGCAGTACTTC.

The chain carries TRBV10-3 and TRBJ2-2; the D gene could be TRBD1 or TRBD2 (7 bases each). Germline loops: CDR1 ENHRY, CDR2 SYGVKD. The CDR3 runs to 13 residues. Trimming removed 7 bases from V and 6 bases from J, with 12 bases in between. The CDR3 loop is CAITGGDPGELFF. Here the CDR3 DNA reads TGTGCCATCACAGGGGGGGATCCCGGGGAGCTGTTTTTT.

The table lists this clone with a few counts. The chain recombines TRBV9 with TRBJ2-1; D is perhaps TRBD1 (6 bases). Trimming cost V 0 bases and J 0 bases, with 10 bases left between them. CDR3 length: 16 amino acids. Looked up from germline, CDR1 is SGDLS and CDR2 is YYNGEE. Here the CDR3 reads CASSVGDRSSYNEQFF. DNA of the CDR3: TGTGCCAGCAGCGTAGGTGACAGGAGCTCCTACAATGAGCAGTTCTTC.

Of note for this clone: A far larger clone is a single base away, which makes a read error likely. The chain employs TRBV27 and TRBJ2-7; D is uncertain. The CDR3 extends over 12 amino acids. V shed 4 bases and J shed 2 bases, with 6 bases lying between them. In germline, CDR1 is MNHEY, CDR2 SMNVEV (reference sequence). The CDR3 nucleotides read TGTGCCAGCAGTTCATACCCCTACGAGCAGTACTTC. It specifies CASSSYPYEQYF.

This rearrangement joins TRBV28 to TRBJ1-2; TRBD1 aligns across 7 bases. This CDR3 comprises 15 residues. V lost 5 bases to trimming and J lost 8 bases; unmatched junction nucleotides: 14. CDR1 and CDR2 (germline): MDHEN, SYDVKM. In DNA form, the CDR3 reads TGTGCCAGCAGTATAAATTACGACAGGGAACGCGGCTACACCTTC. Amino acid sequence: CASSINYDRERGYTF.

J is TRBJ2-7 and V is TRBV7-9, with 7 bases fitting TRBD1. Germline values: CDR1 SEHNR, CDR2 FQNEAQ (reference sequence). This CDR3 region has 12 residues. V gave up 6 bases and J gave up 5 bases; unmatched junction bases: 4. The CDR3 loop is CASRQGINEQYF. DNA of the CDR3: TGTGCCAGCAGACAGGGGATCAACGAGCAGTACTTC.

V gene TRBV7-8 combines with J gene TRBJ2-1; 11 positions match TRBD2. This CDR3 comprises 15 residues. J lost 4 bases, V lost 3 bases, and 2 bases had no gene match. Germline CDR1 is SGHVS and CDR2 is FQNEAQ. The CDR3 loop reads CASSFRTSGYNEQFF. The CDR3 bases are TGTGCCAGCAGCTTCAGGACTAGCGGGTACAATGAGCAGTTCTTC.

The chain combines TRBV21-1 with TRBJ2-7; the table gives TRBD1 as D, unverified against the DNA. TRBV21-1 constitutes a pseudogene. CDR3 length equals 16 residues. The CDR3 nucleotides read TGTGCCAGCAGCAATAGACGGACAGGGAGCTCCTACGAGCAGTACTTC. This encodes CASSNRRTGSSYEQYF.

The gene calls are TRBV6-1 and TRBJ2-2; unclear D gene. Germline CDR1 reads MNHNS; CDR2 reads SASEGT. Deletions cut 8 bases from V and 3 bases from J, with 10 bases between. CDR3 length: 13 amino acids. The DNA for the CDR3 is TGTGCCAGCGAAAGTCGGTACACCGGGGAGCTGTTTTTT. Translation gives CASESRYTGELFF.

The gene calls are TRBV7-2 and TRBJ2-3; perhaps TRBD2 as D (6 bases). Germline CDR1 is SGHTA and CDR2 is FQGNSA. The CDR3 consists of 18 residues. V was pared by 4 bases and J by 1 base, with 21 bases between. CDR3 coding DNA: TGTGCCAGCAGCTCTCCGGAGGGTCCGGGTGAAGGCACAGATACGCAGTATTTT. Residues: CASSSPEGPGEGTDTQYF.

The CDR3, as DNA: TGTGCCAGCAGCTCAGGACTAGCGGGAGGGCCGGCAGAGACCCAGTACTTC. Translated: CASSSGLAGGPAETQYF. The chain links TRBV13 to TRBJ2-5; 15 bases map to TRBD2. This CDR3 has 17 residues. Germline CDR1 reads PRHDT; CDR2 reads FYEKMQ (reference sequence). V dropped 4 bases and J dropped 4; count of bases not matched to a gene: 7.

J is TRBJ2-7 and V is TRBV7-3; 12 bases map to TRBD2. Germline lookup yields CDR1 SGHTA and CDR2 FQGTGA. J lost 0 bases, V lost 0 bases, and 3 bases had no gene match. This CDR3 is built from 17 residues. The CDR3 sequence is CASSLTTSGRFSYEQYF. CDR3 bases: TGTGCCAGCAGCTTAACTACTAGCGGGAGGTTCTCCTACGAGCAGTACTTC.

This clone was picked up one time. The V gene is TRBV7-2, the J gene TRBJ2-3, with D possibly TRBD1 on 5 matching bases. Germline lookup yields CDR1 SGHTA and CDR2 FQGNSA. The CDR3 covers 15 residues. V lost 1 base and J lost 0, with 8 bases in between. CDR3 amino acids: CASSLVGASTDTQYF. CDR3 nucleotide sequence: TGTGCCAGCAGCTTAGTTGGGGCTAGCACAGATACGCAGTATTTT.

This clone appeared a few times. This CDR3 reads CAMYIEQGGQPQHF. In nucleotides, the CDR3 is TGTGCCATGTACATCGAACAGGGGGGTCAGCCCCAGCATTTT. V usage is TRBV27 and J usage is TRBJ1-5; 8 nucleotides align to TRBD1. The V and J ends lost 10 bases and 6 bases, in that order; junction bases with no gene match: 11. The CDR3 is made up of 14 amino acids. CDR1 MNHEY and CDR2 SMNVEV come from the germline V gene (reference sequence).

The chain recombines TRBV27 with TRBJ1-5; possible D gene TRBD1, 6 bases. Trimming removed 0 bases at V and 0 bases at J, with 12 bases between. CDR1 is MNHEY, CDR2 SMNVEV, per germline (reference sequence). The CDR3 runs to 17 residues. CDR3 nucleotide sequence: TGTGCCAGCAGTTTATCGGGGTGGGGGGCTAGCAATCAGCCCCAGCATTTT. This codes for CASSLSGWGASNQPQHF.

This chain links TRBV7-6 with TRBJ2-2; the D is unclear. This CDR3 is 15 amino acids long. Germline lookup yields CDR1 SGHVS and CDR2 FNYEAQ. The germline V and J ends were trimmed by 5 bases and 0 bases, with 10 bases remaining between them. CDR3 protein: CASSRLETNTGELFF. The CDR3 DNA is TGTGCCAGCAGCCGATTGGAGACGAACACCGGGGAGCTGTTTTTT.

The chain recombines TRBV6-5 with TRBJ2-7; maybe TRBD1 (6 bases). The CDR3 is 16 amino acids. The germline V gene has CDR1 MNHEY and CDR2 SVGAGI. V was pared by 2 bases and J by 0 bases, with 14 bases between. CDR3: CASSYNPTGSSYEQYF. The CDR3 DNA reads as TGTGCCAGCAGTTACAACCCGACAGGCTCCTCCTACGAGCAGTACTTC.

The chain has TRBV11-2 and TRBJ1-1; no definite D call. Trimming pared 1 base from V and 4 bases from J, leaving 19 bases between. Germline V lookup: CDR1 SGHAT, CDR2 FQNNGV. This CDR3 spans 17 amino acids. The CDR3 nucleotides are TGTGCCAGCAGCTTAGCACAATCCGGTACTTGGGTCACTGAAGCTTTCTTT. Translation: CASSLAQSGTWVTEAFF.

About this clone: Sequence at one end of the junction differs from germline and may be a read error. V gene TRBV6-5 combines with J gene TRBJ2-1; 11 positions match TRBD1. This CDR3 is built from 16 residues. The germline V gene has CDR1 MNHEY and CDR2 SVGAGI. CDR3 loop: CASSYGDRGSYNEQFF. The DNA of the CDR3 is TGTGCCAGCAGTTACGGGGACAGGGGGTCCTATAATGAGCAGTTCTTC.